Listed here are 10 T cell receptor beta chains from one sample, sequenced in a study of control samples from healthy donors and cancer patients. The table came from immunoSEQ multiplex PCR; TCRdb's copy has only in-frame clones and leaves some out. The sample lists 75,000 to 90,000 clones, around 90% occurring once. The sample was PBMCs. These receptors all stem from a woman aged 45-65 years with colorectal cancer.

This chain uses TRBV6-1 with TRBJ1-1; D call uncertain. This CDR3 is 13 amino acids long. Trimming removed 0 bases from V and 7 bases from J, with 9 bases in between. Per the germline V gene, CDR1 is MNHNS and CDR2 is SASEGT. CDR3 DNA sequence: TGTGCCAGCAGTGAAGCCGTTCAGTATGAAGCTTTCTTT. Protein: CASSEAVQYEAFF.

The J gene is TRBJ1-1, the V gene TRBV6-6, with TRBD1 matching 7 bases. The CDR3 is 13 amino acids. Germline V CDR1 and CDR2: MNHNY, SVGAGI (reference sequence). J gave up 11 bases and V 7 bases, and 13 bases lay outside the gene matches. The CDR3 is CASTSTSTGKAFF. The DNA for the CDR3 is TGTGCCAGCACCTCCACCTCGACAGGGAAGGCTTTCTTT.

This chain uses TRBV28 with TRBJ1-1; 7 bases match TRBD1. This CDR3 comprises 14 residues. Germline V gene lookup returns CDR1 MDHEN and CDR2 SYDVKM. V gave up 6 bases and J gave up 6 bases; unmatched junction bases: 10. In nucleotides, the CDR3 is TGTGCCAGCAGGGACACACAGGGGAGGCCTGAAGCTTTCTTT. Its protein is CASRDTQGRPEAFF.

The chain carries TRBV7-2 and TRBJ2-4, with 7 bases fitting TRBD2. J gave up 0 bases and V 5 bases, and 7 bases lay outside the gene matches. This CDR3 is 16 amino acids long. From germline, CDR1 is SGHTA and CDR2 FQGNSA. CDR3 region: CASSPGRGGAKNIQYF. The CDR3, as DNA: TGTGCCAGCAGCCCAGGTCGCGGGGGAGCCAAAAACATTCAGTACTTC. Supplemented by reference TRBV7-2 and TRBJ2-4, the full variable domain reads GAGVSQSPSNKVTEKGKDVELRCDPISGHTALYWYRQSLGQGLEFLIYFQGNSAPDKSGLPSDRFSAERTGGSVSTLTIQRTQQEDSAVYLCASSPGRGGAKNIQYFGAGTRLSVL.

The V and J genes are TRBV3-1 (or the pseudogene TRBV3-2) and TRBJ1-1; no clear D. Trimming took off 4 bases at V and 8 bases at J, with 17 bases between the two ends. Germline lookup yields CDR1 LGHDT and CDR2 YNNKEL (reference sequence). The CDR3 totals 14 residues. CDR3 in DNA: TGTGCCAGCAGCCTACTTCTTCTTGAACCCGAAGCTTTCTTT. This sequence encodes CASSLLLLEPEAFF.

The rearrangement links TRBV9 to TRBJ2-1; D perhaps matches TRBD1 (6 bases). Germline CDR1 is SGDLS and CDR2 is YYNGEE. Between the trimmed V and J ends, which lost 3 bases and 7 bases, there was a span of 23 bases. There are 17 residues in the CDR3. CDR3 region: CASSGEPGHTRGNEQFF. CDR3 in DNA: TGTGCCAGCAGCGGCGAACCGGGACACACTAGAGGGAATGAGCAGTTCTTC.

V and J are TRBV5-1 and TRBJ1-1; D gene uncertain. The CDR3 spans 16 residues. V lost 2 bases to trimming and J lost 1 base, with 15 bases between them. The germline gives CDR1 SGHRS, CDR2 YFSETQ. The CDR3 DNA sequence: TGCGCCAGCAGCTTCAGCCACCCAGCAGCGAACACTGAAGCTTTCTTT. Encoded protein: CASSFSHPAANTEAFF.

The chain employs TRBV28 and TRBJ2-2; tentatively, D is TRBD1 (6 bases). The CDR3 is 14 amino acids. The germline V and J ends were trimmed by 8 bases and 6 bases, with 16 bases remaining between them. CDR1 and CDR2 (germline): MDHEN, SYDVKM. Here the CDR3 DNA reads TGTGCCAGCGTATCACAGGGTGGGTCCGGGGAGCTGTTTTTT. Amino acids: CASVSQGGSGELFF.

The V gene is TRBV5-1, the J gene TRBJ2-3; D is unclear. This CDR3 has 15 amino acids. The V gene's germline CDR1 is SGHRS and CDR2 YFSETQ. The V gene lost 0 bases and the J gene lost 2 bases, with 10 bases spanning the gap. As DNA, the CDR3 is TGCGCCAGCAGCTTGGTTGCACGGCACACAGATACGCAGTATTTT. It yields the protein CASSLVARHTDTQYF.

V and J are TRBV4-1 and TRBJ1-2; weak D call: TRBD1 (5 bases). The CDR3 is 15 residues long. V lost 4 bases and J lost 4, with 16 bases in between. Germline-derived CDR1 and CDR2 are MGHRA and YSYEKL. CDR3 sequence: CASSPPSTEIYGYTF. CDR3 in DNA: TGCGCCAGCAGCCCTCCTTCGACAGAAATCTATGGCTACACCTTC.